This entry lists 30 T cell receptor beta chains sequenced from one sample in a study of human T cells and chemical hapten exposure. Each CDR3 protein gets one entry after TCRdb re-called the RACE reads with MiXCR. This table holds under 130,000 distinct CDR3 sequences, around 34% found once. Noted time point: patch test 3, about 24 weeks after DPC sensitization. Treatment: therapeutic diphenylcyclopropenone sensitization with weekly scalp DPC. Sequenced here: whole blood, sampled in connection with sensitization to the hapten diphenylcyclopropenone (DPC). These receptors originate from a man aged 35 to 55 with alopecia areata. Some clones in this sample may be carry-over from other donors' samples.

V is TRBV10-3 and J is TRBJ1-5; 7 bases fit TRBD1. The CDR3 has 14 residues. The V segment lost 8 bases and the J segment 1 base; nucleotides outside the gene matches: 5. Germline assignment: CDR1 ENHRY and CDR2 SYGVKD. The CDR3 DNA reads as TGTGCCATCGACAGGGAGGGCAGCAATCAGCCCCAGCATTTT. Translation: CAIDREGSNQPQHF.

The chain employs TRBV6-4 and TRBJ2-2; weak D call: TRBD1 (5 bases). V was shortened by 6 bases and J by 2 bases, with 13 bases between the two germline ends. The CDR3 is made up of 15 amino acids. The germline gives CDR1 MRHNA, CDR2 SNTAGT. As DNA, the CDR3 is TGTGCCAGCAGCCCCCAGGGCCAAAACACCGGGGAGCTGTTTTTT. As protein: CASSPQGQNTGELFF.

The genes are TRBV29-1 and TRBJ2-3; D assignment may be TRBD1 or TRBD2 (5 bases each). The CDR3 contains 14 residues. CDR1 is SQVTM and CDR2 is ANQGSEA in the germline V gene. Between the trimmed V and J ends, which lost 5 bases and 2 bases, there was a span of 14 bases. The CDR3 nucleotides are TGCAGCGTTTCCCAGGGAGTTTCCACAGATACGCAGTATTTT. It is translated as CSVSQGVSTDTQYF.

The V and J genes are TRBV4-3 and TRBJ2-7; D unclear. The CDR3 extends over 17 amino acids. Germline CDR1 is LGHNA and CDR2 is YSLEER. Trimming took 0 bases from V and 0 from J, leaving 15 bases between them. The CDR3 sequence: CASSQEEVGSSSYEQYF. The CDR3 nucleotides read TGCGCCAGCAGCCAAGAAGAGGTGGGGTCCAGCTCCTACGAGCAGTACTTC.

This clonotype was counted a few times. V and J are TRBV28 and TRBJ2-1; maybe TRBD1 (5 bases). Germline CDR1 and CDR2: MDHEN and SYDVKM. Trimming took off 7 bases at V and 2 bases at J, with 15 bases between the two ends. The CDR3 extends over 15 amino acids. CDR3 protein: CASNLQENPYNEQFF. In DNA form, the CDR3 reads TGTGCCAGCAACTTACAGGAGAACCCCTACAATGAGCAGTTCTTC.

The chain carries TRBV20-1 and TRBJ1-1; D gene ambiguous. The ends were cut back, 0 bases at V and 3 bases at J, with 8 bases in the middle. The length of the CDR3 is 13 residues. Germline loops: CDR1 DFQATT, CDR2 SNEGSKA (reference sequence). DNA for the CDR3: TGCAGTGCTAGAGATGTCGGGGACACTGAAGCTTTCTTT. Translated: CSARDVGDTEAFF.

V is TRBV7-2 and J is TRBJ1-3, with D uncertain. This CDR3 region has 13 residues. Deletions cut 4 bases from V and 10 bases from J, with 14 bases between. Germline CDR1 SGHTA, CDR2 FQGNSA. CDR3 in amino acids: CASSSSPGGTIYF. The CDR3 DNA follows: TGTGCCAGCAGCTCCTCTCCTGGAGGGACCATATATTTT.

This clonotype was seen more than once but under ten times. This chain uses TRBV2 with TRBJ2-3; tentatively, D is TRBD1 (6 bases). Germline V lookup: CDR1 SNHLY, CDR2 FYNNEI. This CDR3 is built from 15 residues. V lost 10 bases to trimming and J lost 0 bases, with 17 bases between them. CDR3 amino acids: CANSRGGLSTDTQYF. The CDR3 bases are TGTGCCAACTCCCGTGGGGGCCTGAGCACAGATACGCAGTATTTT. The whole variable domain, remainder taken from reference TRBV2 and TRBJ2-3, is EPEVTQTPSHQVTQMGQEVILRCVPISNHLYFYWYRQILGQKVEFLVSFYNNEISEKSEIFDDQFSVERPDGSNFTLKIRSTKLEDSAMYFCANSRGGLSTDTQYFGPGTRLTVL.

The chain uses TRBV12-3 or TRBV12-4 and TRBJ1-1; TRBD1 might be the D (6 bases). Trimming took 7 bases from V and 3 from J, leaving 12 bases between them. The CDR3 extends over 13 amino acids. The CDR3 DNA reads as TGTGCCAGCACCCACAGGGAATACACTGAAGCTTTCTTT. The encoded protein is CASTHREYTEAFF.

This clonotype has more than one count but fewer than ten. The V and J genes are TRBV28 and TRBJ2-3, with TRBD2 matching 9 bases. Trimming took 8 bases from V and 7 from J; bases not matched to a gene: 10. From germline, CDR1 is MDHEN and CDR2 SYDVKM. The CDR3 has 14 amino acids. In DNA form, the CDR3 reads TGTGCCAGCGGCGTAGCGGGAGCTAGTTATACGCAGTATTTT. Its protein is CASGVAGASYTQYF.

This clonotype has a handful of counts. The CDR3 sequence: CASSSPTVPYEQYF. The DNA of the CDR3 is TGTGCCAGCAGTTCCCCGACGGTACCCTACGAGCAGTACTTC. This rearrangement joins TRBV28 to TRBJ2-7, with D unclear. V shed 4 bases and J shed 2 bases, with 12 bases lying between them. Germline V CDR1 and CDR2: MDHEN, SYDVKM. This CDR3 is built from 14 residues.

The rearrangement links TRBV29-1 to TRBJ2-1; 7 bases agree with TRBD2. Looked up from germline, CDR1 is SQVTM and CDR2 is ANQGSEA. The CDR3 loop spans 15 amino acids. V gave up 0 bases and J gave up 3 bases; unmatched junction bases: 5. DNA for the CDR3: TGCAGCGTTGAAGATGAGACTAGCAGCTACAATGAGCAGTTCTTC. Protein: CSVEDETSSYNEQFF.

Comment on this clonotype: Given the absence of the conserved phenylalanine or tryptophan at the CDR3 end, a read error is likely. Because the CDR3's place on the DNA is in doubt, the DNA is left out and the CDR3 is given as listed by TCRdb. The V and J genes are TRBV20-1 and TRBJ2-5; the table's D gene call, TRBD1, was not cross checked with the DNA. Germline lookup yields CDR1 DFQATT and CDR2 SNEGSKA (reference sequence). The CDR3 spans 14 residues, counting both ends. CDR3 region: CSARDGQGARFPTL.

The chain joins TRBV6-2 or TRBV6-3 to TRBJ1-5; weak D call: TRBD1 (6 bases). CDR1 is MNHEY, CDR2 SVGEGT, per germline. This CDR3 comprises 16 residues. The V end was cut by 8 bases, the J end by 1 base, with 18 bases between. CDR3 bases: TGTGCCAGCGGGGTTTGGGGGGCAGGGAGCAATCAGCCCCAGCATTTT. As protein: CASGVWGAGSNQPQHF.

The CDR3 loop is CATSAPDRDGEAFF. CDR3 nucleotide sequence: TGTGCCACCAGTGCTCCCGACAGGGACGGTGAAGCTTTCTTT. V is TRBV24-1 and J is TRBJ1-1; 7 nucleotides agree with TRBD1. V trimming: 5 bases; J trimming: 7 bases; junction bases outside the gene matches: 9. Germline CDR1 and CDR2: KGHDR and SFDVKD. CDR3 size: 14 residues.

A few counts support this clonotype. The chain has TRBV25-1 and TRBJ2-1; D remains ambiguous. V was pared by 3 bases and J by 9 bases, with 12 bases between. CDR3 size: 13 residues. CDR1 is MGHDK, CDR2 SYGVNS, per germline. CDR3 sequence (DNA): TGTGCCAGCAGTGATCCTCGTCGCAGTGAGCAGTTCTTC. This translates into CASSDPRRSEQFF.

This clonotype occurred a few times. The J gene is TRBJ2-3, the V gene TRBV7-9; the D gene could be TRBD1 or TRBD2 (5 bases each). V lost 5 bases to trimming and J lost 3 bases, with 15 bases between them. CDR1 and CDR2 from the germline V gene are SEHNR and FQNEAQ (reference sequence). The CDR3 loop spans 15 amino acids. CDR3 residues: CASSVTGTPTDTQYF. DNA of the CDR3: TGTGCCAGCAGCGTTACCGGGACCCCTACAGATACGCAGTATTTT.

This clonotype has at least ten counts. The gene calls are TRBV12-3 or TRBV12-4 and TRBJ2-5, with 10 bases lining up with TRBD2. This CDR3 is built from 14 residues. V trimming: 6 bases; J trimming: 1 base; junction bases outside the gene matches: 2. This chain's CDR3 is CASSRTSGQETQYF. CDR3 DNA sequence: TGTGCCAGCAGCAGGACTAGCGGCCAAGAGACCCAGTACTTC.

This clonotype has just a few counts. The rearrangement links TRBV12-3 or TRBV12-4 to TRBJ2-5; 9 bases fit TRBD2. J was trimmed by 5 bases and V by 4 bases; bases with no gene match: 8. The CDR3 runs 15 residues. This chain's CDR3 is CASSSSSGRGETQYF. DNA of the CDR3: TGTGCCAGCAGTTCGAGTAGCGGGAGAGGCGAGACCCAGTACTTC.

The chain employs TRBV20-1 and TRBJ2-1; D possibly corresponds to TRBD2 (5 bases). Trimming removed 3 bases at V and 0 bases at J, with 12 bases between. Germline V CDR1 and CDR2: DFQATT, SNEGSKA (reference sequence). The CDR3 is 15 residues long. The CDR3 spells CSASGLGSSYNEQFF. Written as DNA, the CDR3 is TGCAGTGCTAGCGGGTTGGGGAGCTCCTACAATGAGCAGTTCTTC.

The rearrangement uses TRBV29-1 and TRBJ1-1; TRBD1 matches 9 bases. Trimming cost V 3 bases and J 6 bases; bases outside gene matches: 5. Germline values: CDR1 SQVTM, CDR2 ANQGSEA. This CDR3 region has 13 residues. The CDR3 reads CSVDPTGGSEAFF. In DNA, the CDR3 is TGCAGCGTTGACCCTACAGGGGGCTCTGAAGCTTTCTTT.

CDR3 sequence: CAISASSTDTQYF. As DNA, the CDR3 is TGTGCCATCAGTGCCTCCAGCACAGATACGCAGTATTTT. The chain employs TRBV10-3 and TRBJ2-3, with no clear D. V lost 4 bases to trimming and J lost 0 bases, with 5 bases between them. Germline CDR1 ENHRY, CDR2 SYGVKD. The CDR3 runs to 13 residues.

J is TRBJ2-5 and V is TRBV5-1; 14 bases align to TRBD2. V shed 4 bases, J shed 4 bases, and the junction held 6 bases outside the gene matches. Germline CDR1 and CDR2: SGHRS and YFSETQ. CDR3 size: 16 residues. CDR3 DNA: TGCGCCAGCAGCGCCGGACTAGCGGGAGGTGTAGAGACCCAGTACTTC. This translates into CASSAGLAGGVETQYF.

This clonotype turned up a few times. The rearrangement uses TRBV7-3 and TRBJ1-3; D gene uncertain. Trimming removed 0 bases at V and 0 bases at J, with 9 bases between. The CDR3 totals 16 residues. The germline CDR1 and CDR2 sequences are SGHTA and FQGTGA. This CDR3 is CASSLTGTNSGNTIYF. The CDR3 region has the DNA TGTGCCAGCAGCTTAACGGGCACCAACTCTGGAAACACCATATATTTT.

This chain uses TRBV7-2 with TRBJ2-1; D gene unclear. Germline V lookup: CDR1 SGHTA, CDR2 FQGNSA. This CDR3 contains 14 residues. V was shortened by 5 bases and J by 2 bases, with 10 bases between the two germline ends. The CDR3 loop is CASSPRATYNEQFF. CDR3 sequence (DNA): TGTGCCAGCAGCCCCCGGGCGACCTACAATGAGCAGTTCTTC.

This clonotype was seen more than once but under ten times. One end of the junction is discordant with germline, which a read error may explain. This chain connects TRBV27 to TRBJ2-1, with 10 nucleotides matching TRBD2. The CDR3 is made up of 15 amino acids. Germline CDR1 MNHEY, CDR2 SMNVEV (reference sequence). In DNA, the CDR3 is TGTGCCAGCACTTCCCTACTAGCGGGGCAGACGACGTATTACTTC. Its translation: CASTSLLAGQTTYYF.

This clonotype was counted between two and nine times. This chain joins TRBV6-6 and TRBJ2-5, with D possibly being TRBD2 (6 bases). Germline V gene sequence: CDR1 MNHNY, CDR2 SVGAGI (reference sequence). Trimming took off 2 bases at V and 5 bases at J, with 12 bases between the two ends. The CDR3 spans 14 residues. The CDR3 loop is CASSYGGVGETQYF. The CDR3 bases are TGTGCCAGCAGTTACGGCGGGGTCGGTGAGACCCAGTACTTC.

The chain recombines TRBV19 with TRBJ2-7; 7 bases line up with TRBD2. Trimming cost V 9 bases and J 3 bases; bases outside gene matches: 8. CDR3 length: 13 residues. Per the germline V gene, CDR1 is LNHDA and CDR2 is SQIVND (reference sequence). CDR3 amino acids: CASLAGDGYEQYF. The CDR3 DNA reads TGTGCCAGCCTCGCGGGAGACGGCTACGAGCAGTACTTC.

J is TRBJ2-3 and V is TRBV6-5, with a possible D match to TRBD2 (6 bases). The germline V and J ends were trimmed by 6 bases and 3 bases, with 16 bases remaining between them. CDR1 MNHEY and CDR2 SVGAGI come from the germline V gene. The CDR3 spans 15 residues. The CDR3 loop reads CASSLSGAVTDTQYF. The CDR3 nucleotides are TGTGCCAGCAGCCTTAGCGGAGCTGTTACAGATACGCAGTATTTT.

Only one count was recorded for this clonotype. The chain carries TRBV7-9 and TRBJ2-3; D not certain. Per germline, CDR1 SEHNR and CDR2 FQNEAQ (reference sequence). The CDR3 consists of 16 residues. Trimming pared 5 bases from V and 0 bases from J, leaving 15 bases between. As DNA, the CDR3 is TGTGCCAGCAGCCCCCTACTGGCAGTAAGCACAGATACGCAGTATTTT. This encodes CASSPLLAVSTDTQYF.